This entry lists 4 T cell receptor beta chains sequenced from one sample in a study of blood T cell repertoires in COVID-19. Some clones are missing from TCRdb's copy, which holds only in-frame ones; the method was immunoSEQ multiplex PCR. This table holds 62,000 or so clones, 89% found once. Sequenced input: peripheral blood. The origin of the receptors is a man aged 50 to 60 with active COVID-19.

The chain employs TRBV7-3 and TRBJ2-7; 9 nucleotides line up with TRBD1. V shed 2 bases and J 4 bases; nucleotides not matched to a gene: 6. Germline values: CDR1 SGHTA, CDR2 FQGTGA. The CDR3 runs to 15 residues. In nucleotides, the CDR3 is TGTGCCAGCAGCTTATTGGCGGGACAGGGTTACGAGCAGTACTTC. Translating gives CASSLLAGQGYEQYF.

The chain carries TRBV2 and TRBJ2-1; perhaps TRBD2 as D (6 bases). Trimming left V 4 bases short and J 1 base short, with 8 bases between. The CDR3 consists of 14 residues. The germline V gene encodes CDR1 SNHLY and CDR2 FYNNEI. The CDR3 DNA reads TGTGCCAGCAGTGTGGAGGGGTCCTACAATGAGCAGTTCTTC. Amino acid sequence: CASSVEGSYNEQFF.

The V call is TRBV7-2, the J call TRBJ2-7; 9 bases align to TRBD2. The germline V gene has CDR1 SGHTA and CDR2 FQGNSA. J lost 2 bases, V lost 3 bases, and 2 bases had no gene match. This CDR3 has 14 amino acids. The CDR3 is CASSLGLATYEQYF. In DNA form, the CDR3 reads TGTGCCAGCAGCTTGGGACTAGCAACCTACGAGCAGTACTTC.

This clone was observed at least ten times. The CDR3 DNA sequence: TGTGCCAGCAGCCGAACCGAAGCGAACACTGAAGCTTTCTTT. This gives the protein CASSRTEANTEAFF. The genes are TRBV6-2 or TRBV6-3 and TRBJ1-1; no reliable D call. Germline CDR1 is MNHEY and CDR2 is SVGEGT. CDR3 length: 14 amino acids. With 6 bases removed from V and 1 base from J, the gap between germline ends came to 12 bases.